This T cell receptor (beta chain) was recorded in a study of CD8+ T cells in alopecia areata. Sequencing templates came from extracted RNA that was reverse transcribed into cDNA. Repertoires were generated with immunoSEQ multiplex PCR, while TCRdb's copy carries only in-frame clones and drops some. Here the sample spans fewer than 250,000 clones, roughly 66% being singletons. V shed 0 bases and J shed 5 bases, with 11 bases lying between them. The CDR3 contains 15 residues. Germline CDR1 SGHRS, CDR2 YFSETQ. Specified treatment: oral pan-JAK inhibitor, 5-10 mg twice daily. V usage is TRBV5-1 and J usage is TRBJ2-2; D uncertain. The receptor's source is a human donor with alopecia areata. Source: CD4+ T cells sorted from blood, taken at week 24, from a patient treated with tofacitinib. DNA for the CDR3: TGCGCCAGCAGCTTGGACGGAAAAGGGACCGGGGAGCTGTTTTTT. Residues: CASSLDGKGTGELFF.